This TCR beta chain appears in the sequencing data of a study of cytomegalovirus exposure and HLA in healthy donors. Germline assignment: CDR1 SGHNT and CDR2 YYREEE (reference sequence). V shed 0 bases, J shed 6 bases, and the junction held 9 bases outside the gene matches. The CDR3 runs to 16 residues. Findings and limits, study-wide: The tendency of first-cohort TCR clusters to co-occur in the approximately 120 validation repertoires was identified by a subsequent analysis.

Concerning this clone itself: The antigen is undetermined.

Generated by immunoSEQ multiplex PCR, the TCRdb table keeps only in-frame clones and is missing some. The sample contains fewer than 60,000 clones, about 88% of which appear only once. This chain uses TRBV5-4 with TRBJ2-1, with 7 bases identical to TRBD2. This TCR was sampled from a woman aged 18-29 years in good health and CMV-seronegative. Sequencing used PBMCs. CDR3 sequence (DNA): TGTGCCAGCAGCTTGGCCATCCAGCCGGGGGGCAATGAGCAGTTCTTC. Protein: CASSLAIQPGGNEQFF. The full variable domain, completed using reference TRBV5-4 and TRBJ2-1, is ETGVTQSPTHLIKTRGQQVTLRCSSQSGHNTVSWYQQALGQGPQFIFQYYREEENGRGNFPPRFSGLQFPNYSSELNVNALELDDSALYLCASSLAIQPGGNEQFFGPGTRLTVL.